Each of the 32 T cell receptor beta chains below was sequenced from the same sample in a study of breast tumors, draining lymph nodes, adjacent tissues (dated by TCRdb to between 2015 and 2016). To prepare the library, multiplex PCR was applied. The sequencing machine was an Illumina HiSeq 2000. Starting from the raw public reads, TCRdb applied fastp trimming at Q25, assembled clones with MiXCR and retained in-frame beta chains. Each record represents a unique CDR3 protein, reported with the most common genes and DNA among its rows. Recorded for this sample are approximately 100,000 distinct CDR3 sequences; 21% of them occurred a single time. The top ten hold around 1.3% of the sample. Lymph node samples came from the axillary draining lymph nodes of breast cancer patients. Sequences were obtained from axillary lymph node tissue. The source is a female donor with breast cancer. Some clones in this sample may be carry-over from other donors' samples.

This clonotype was seen many times. The rearrangement links TRBV12-3 or TRBV12-4 to TRBJ2-1; 9 bases are shared with TRBD1. This CDR3 has 15 residues. With V trimmed by 5 bases and J by 7 bases, 9 bases remained unmatched. The chain's CDR3 is CASSLPGQGVNEQFF. For the CDR3, the DNA is TGTGCCAGCAGTCTCCCGGGACAGGGAGTGAATGAGCAGTTCTTC.

Many counts were recorded for this clonotype. V and J are TRBV6-5 and TRBJ1-5, with 7 bases lining up with TRBD1. The CDR3 runs to 15 residues. The germline V gene encodes CDR1 MNHEY and CDR2 SVGAGI. Losses at the gene ends were 3 bases for V and 4 bases for J; bases not matched to a gene: 6. The CDR3 bases are TGTGCCAGCAGTTATCGACAGGGTCGGAATCAGCCCCAGCATTTT. Translating it yields CASSYRQGRNQPQHF.

Details on this clonotype: Given a much more abundant clone one base away, this may be a read error. Likely a read error: the CDR3 ends without its conserved phenylalanine or tryptophan. V and J are TRBV5-1 and TRBJ1-2; D unclear. V shed 2 bases and J shed 8 bases, with 10 bases lying between them. The length of the CDR3 is 12 residues. Looked up from germline, CDR1 is SGHRS and CDR2 is YFSETQ. CDR3 sequence: CASSFSERGYTL. CDR3 in DNA: TGCGCCAGCAGCTTTTCCGAGAGGGGCTACACCCTC.

This clonotype was seen repeatedly, ten times or more. The chain employs TRBV7-9 and TRBJ2-7; TRBD2 might be the D (6 bases). Germline V gene lookup returns CDR1 SEHNR and CDR2 FQNEAQ (reference sequence). Trimming left V 5 bases short and J 3 bases short, with 11 bases between. The CDR3 covers 13 residues. DNA for the CDR3: TGTGCCAGCAGCCTTCGGGAGAGCTACGAGCAGTACTTC. This sequence encodes CASSLRESYEQYF.

The table lists this clonotype with a few counts. V is TRBV28 and J is TRBJ1-2; the D gene is possibly TRBD1 (6 bases). Germline CDR1 reads MDHEN; CDR2 reads SYDVKM. The ends were cut back, 1 base at V and 5 bases at J, with 23 bases in the middle. CDR3 length: 18 residues. The CDR3 sequence is CASSLSFARGPKLYGYTF. The CDR3 region has the DNA TGTGCCAGCAGTTTATCCTTTGCCAGGGGCCCTAAGTTATATGGCTACACCTTC.

This clonotype was seen ten or more times. The chain is built from TRBV5-1 and TRBJ2-7; tentative D call: TRBD1 (6 bases). The length of the CDR3 is 15 residues. From germline, CDR1 is SGHRS and CDR2 YFSETQ. V was cut by 0 bases and J by 0 bases, with 10 bases left in between. CDR3 amino acids: CASSLGTASSYEQYF. The DNA for the CDR3 is TGCGCCAGCAGCTTGGGGACAGCAAGCTCCTACGAGCAGTACTTC.

This clonotype was counted at least ten times. This chain uses TRBV27 with TRBJ2-1, with 7 bases aligning to TRBD1. V shed 5 bases and J 7 bases; nucleotides not matched to a gene: 8. This CDR3 spans 14 amino acids. Germline assignment: CDR1 MNHEY and CDR2 SMNVEV (reference sequence). The CDR3 is CASSPDRVRNEQFF. For the CDR3, the DNA is TGTGCCAGCAGTCCCGACAGGGTTAGGAATGAGCAGTTCTTC.

This clonotype was picked up many times. The rearrangement joins TRBV11-2 to TRBJ2-1; no clear D. The germline V and J ends were trimmed by 3 bases and 4 bases, with 13 bases remaining between them. Germline assignment: CDR1 SGHAT and CDR2 FQNNGV. The CDR3 contains 15 residues. In DNA form, the CDR3 reads TGTGCCAGCAGCTTGAGTAACTCACCTTACAATGAGCAGTTCTTC. It is translated as CASSLSNSPYNEQFF.

This clonotype was seen ten or more times. The gene calls are TRBV15 and TRBJ2-3; unclear D gene. In germline, CDR1 is LNHNV, CDR2 YYDKDF (reference sequence). This CDR3 contains 15 residues. V was trimmed by 0 bases and J by 3 bases, leaving 10 bases between them. The CDR3 nucleotides read TGTGCCACCAGCAGAGATATTGGGGTAACAGATACGCAGTATTTT. Its translation is CATSRDIGVTDTQYF. The whole variable domain, remainder taken from reference TRBV15 and TRBJ2-3, is DAMVIQNPRYQVTQFGKPVTLSCSQTLNHNVMYWYQQKSSQAPKLLFHYYDKDFNNEADTPDNFQSRRPNTSFCFLDIRSPGLGDTAMYLCATSRDIGVTDTQYFGPGTRLTVL.

This clonotype was seen many times. This chain connects TRBV5-6 to TRBJ1-6; D uncertain. V shed 1 base and J shed 9 bases, with 8 bases lying between them. Germline CDR1 SGHDT, CDR2 YYEEEE. The CDR3 is made up of 13 amino acids. CDR3 DNA sequence: TGTGCCAGCAGCTTGAGGGAGGGTTCACCCCTCCACTTT. The encoded protein is CASSLREGSPLHF.

The chain has TRBV16 and TRBJ2-6; TRBD1 is a possible D gene (6 bases). V was shortened by 0 bases and J by 11 bases, with 8 bases between the two germline ends. CDR1 is KGHSY, CDR2 FQNENV, per germline. The CDR3 totals 13 residues. The CDR3 reads CASSQSRQDVLTF. In nucleotides, the CDR3 is TGTGCCAGCAGCCAATCCCGACAGGACGTCCTGACTTTC.

Remarks on this clonotype: One base away lies a much larger clone, so this may be a sequencing read error. The gene calls are TRBV11-2 and TRBJ2-1; 7 bases line up with TRBD1. J lost 0 bases, V lost 5 bases, and 10 bases had no gene match. Germline loops: CDR1 SGHAT, CDR2 FQNNGV. This CDR3 has 17 residues. CDR3 DNA sequence: TGTGCCAGCAGCGCACGCGGACAGGCCGGCTCCTACAATGAGCAGTTCTTC. The encoded protein is CASSARGQAGSYNEQFF.

The V call is TRBV19, the J call TRBJ2-7, with 11 nucleotides matching TRBD2. With 6 bases clipped from V and 3 bases from J, the junction kept 4 bases outside the gene matches. The CDR3 contains 14 residues. The V gene's germline CDR1 is LNHDA and CDR2 SQIVND (reference sequence). The CDR3 is CASRPGTSGYEQYF. The CDR3 DNA follows: TGTGCCAGTAGGCCCGGGACTAGCGGCTACGAGCAGTACTTC.

The sample holds many counts of this clonotype. CDR3 DNA sequence: TGTGCCAGCAGGGACATATTCACAGGTCTTGCCCTCCACTTT. Its translation: CASRDIFTGLALHF. V gene TRBV27 combines with J gene TRBJ1-6, with D maybe TRBD1 (5 bases). Germline CDR1 and CDR2: MNHEY and SMNVEV (reference sequence). Trimming removed 6 bases from V and 14 bases from J, with 20 bases in between. CDR3 length: 14 amino acids.

With regard to this clonotype: A much larger clone lies a single base off, so this may be a read error. A read error is likely, as this CDR3 ends without the conserved phenylalanine or tryptophan. The chain carries TRBV12-3 or TRBV12-4 and TRBJ2-1; D unclear. Deletions cut 6 bases from V and 4 bases from J, with 7 bases between. This CDR3 comprises 12 residues. CDR3 DNA sequence: TGTGCCAGCAGCTGGGTGTACAATGAGCAGTTCTCC. Protein: CASSWVYNEQFS.

The chain employs TRBV12-3 or TRBV12-4 and TRBJ2-7; a possible D gene is TRBD1 (5 bases). The ends were cut back, 6 bases at V and 1 base at J, with 13 bases in the middle. CDR3 length equals 14 residues. The CDR3 DNA is TGTGCCAGCAGCCTGTGGGGCCCTTCCTACGAGCAGTACTTC. Translation gives CASSLWGPSYEQYF.

This clonotype was picked up many times. The rearrangement uses TRBV20-1 and TRBJ1-3; possibly TRBD1 for D (6 bases). The V end lost 5 bases, the J end lost 2 bases, and 25 bases lay between the germline ends. The CDR3 totals 18 residues. Germline-derived CDR1 and CDR2 are DFQATT and SNEGSKA (reference sequence). The DNA of the CDR3 is TGCAGTGCTCCGGCGGGAGGGGGGGGGCGAAGGACTGGAAACACCATATATTTT. Translated: CSAPAGGGGRRTGNTIYF.

The V and J genes are TRBV20-1 and TRBJ2-1, with D maybe TRBD2 (6 bases). Germline lookup yields CDR1 DFQATT and CDR2 SNEGSKA (reference sequence). V was clipped by 1 base and J by 6 bases, with 16 bases between them. This CDR3 is 15 amino acids long. Here the CDR3 reads CSARGVGRTTNEQFF. The CDR3 bases are TGCAGTGCTAGAGGGGTAGGGAGGACCACCAATGAGCAGTTCTTC.

The V gene is TRBV28, the J gene TRBJ2-5; tentatively, D is TRBD1 (6 bases). Germline V gene data show CDR1 as MDHEN and CDR2 as SYDVKM. The CDR3 contains 14 residues. Trimming took 2 bases from V and 2 from J, leaving 9 bases between them. The CDR3 here is CASSLAQGQETQYF. The CDR3 nucleotides read TGTGCCAGCAGTTTAGCACAGGGACAAGAGACCCAGTACTTC.

This clonotype was picked up many times. The rearrangement uses TRBV19 and TRBJ1-5, with D possibly matching TRBD1 (5 bases). This CDR3 is 17 amino acids long. Germline V lookup: CDR1 LNHDA, CDR2 SQIVND (reference sequence). V was trimmed by 6 bases and J by 3 bases, leaving 21 bases between them. The CDR3 DNA sequence: TGTGCCAGTAGGCTCAGCGGGAGCAGGGTATTCAATCAGCCCCAGCATTTT. Translation gives CASRLSGSRVFNQPQHF. The full variable domain, its missing parts supplied by reference TRBV19 and TRBJ1-5, is DGGITQSPKYLFRKEGQNVTLSCEQNLNHDAMYWYRQDPGQGLRLIYYSQIVNDFQKGDIAEGYSVSREKKESFPLTVTSAQKNPTAFYLCASRLSGSRVFNQPQHFGDGTRLSIL.

This clonotype was seen at least ten times. The chain uses TRBV5-1 and TRBJ2-5; D not resolved. This CDR3 comprises 14 residues. Germline-derived CDR1 and CDR2 are SGHRS and YFSETQ. V dropped 0 bases and J dropped 2 bases, with 8 bases sitting between them. The CDR3 here is CASSLGQTQETQYF. CDR3 in DNA: TGCGCCAGCAGCTTGGGGCAGACACAAGAGACCCAGTACTTC.

There are many counts of this clonotype. The rearrangement links TRBV5-1 to TRBJ2-3, with 8 bases identical to TRBD1. Germline CDR1 and CDR2: SGHRS and YFSETQ. The CDR3 totals 15 residues. V lost 4 bases, J lost 6 bases, and 10 bases stayed unmatched. Here the CDR3 reads CASSVRGQVPDTQYF. The CDR3 bases are TGCGCCAGCAGCGTGCGGGGACAGGTTCCGGATACGCAGTATTTT.

This clonotype was recorded many times. The V call is TRBV6-5, the J call TRBJ1-6, with D unresolved. Trimming stripped 0 bases from V and 3 bases from J, with 18 bases between. Germline V gene lookup returns CDR1 MNHEY and CDR2 SVGAGI. CDR3 length: 19 amino acids. CDR3 loop: CASSYSLRSDRSYNSPLHF. As DNA, the CDR3 is TGTGCCAGCAGTTACTCCCTGAGGTCAGATCGAAGCTATAATTCACCCCTCCACTTT.

This clonotype was seen ten or more times. The chain couples TRBV7-9 to TRBJ2-3; 10 bases map to TRBD1. Germline V CDR1 and CDR2: SEHNR, FQNEAQ (reference sequence). With V trimmed by 0 bases and J by 2 bases, 2 bases remained unmatched. The length of the CDR3 is 16 residues. CDR3 sequence: CASSLAGQGFTDTQYF. The CDR3 coding sequence is TGTGCCAGCAGCTTAGCGGGACAGGGGTTCACAGATACGCAGTATTTT.

This clonotype was seen a handful of times. Just one base apart from a much larger clone, this may be a read error. CDR3 amino acids: CASSPSGYNERFF. The CDR3 DNA follows: TGTGCCAGCAGCCCATCAGGCTACAATGAGCGGTTCTTC. The chain has TRBV9 and TRBJ2-1, with D unclear. Germline V lookup: CDR1 SGDLS, CDR2 YYNGEE. The CDR3 has 13 amino acids.

This clonotype was observed a few times. This clone may be a read error of a much larger clone one base away. This chain connects TRBV9 to TRBJ1-2; D is possibly TRBD1 (5 bases). CDR3 length: 14 amino acids. Germline V gives CDR1 SGDLS, CDR2 YYNGEE. Written as DNA, the CDR3 is TGTGCCAGCGGCGTAGAGTCAGGGAACTATGGCTACACCTTC. The encoded protein is CASGVESGNYGYTF.

Many counts were recorded for this clonotype. This sequence joins TRBV2 and TRBJ2-5; D is perhaps TRBD1 (6 bases). Trimming took 5 bases from V and 5 from J, leaving 18 bases between them. This CDR3 comprises 15 residues. CDR1 SNHLY and CDR2 FYNNEI come from the germline V gene. CDR3 nucleotide sequence: TGTGCCAGCAGTAAACAGGGACAATGGCAGGAGACCCAGTACTTC. Amino acids: CASSKQGQWQETQYF.

A word on this clonotype: Just one base apart from a much larger clone, this may be a read error. This rearrangement joins TRBV30 to TRBJ2-7; D not resolved. Trimming took 1 base from V and 12 from J, leaving 13 bases between them. The CDR3 covers 11 residues. Per the germline V gene, CDR1 is GTSNPN and CDR2 is SVGIG (reference sequence). The CDR3 DNA reads as TGTGCCTGGAGTGACATCTACAAGCGGTACTTC. As protein: CAWSDIYKRYF.

This clonotype was counted at least ten times. The rearrangement uses TRBV4-2 and TRBJ1-3, with D possibly matching TRBD1 (6 bases). This CDR3 region has 15 residues. Deletions cut 3 bases from V and 0 bases from J, with 9 bases between. Germline CDR1 reads LGHNA; CDR2 reads YNFKEQ. DNA for the CDR3: TGTGCCAGCAGCCAGCTGGACAGCTCTGGAAACACCATATATTTT. This sequence encodes CASSQLDSSGNTIYF.

Turning to this clonotype: A read error may explain this, as a much larger clone is one base away. The rearrangement joins TRBV5-4 to TRBJ2-7; the D gene is possibly TRBD2 (7 bases). Trimming pared 1 base from V and 1 base from J, leaving 15 bases between. Germline V CDR1 and CDR2: SGHNT, YYREEE (reference sequence). This CDR3 is built from 16 residues. The CDR3 loop is CASSLNMGGPSYEQYF. CDR3 DNA sequence: TGTGCCAGCAGCTTGAACATGGGGGGGCCTTCCTACGAGCAGTACTTC.

J is TRBJ2-1 and V is TRBV30; 7 bases align to TRBD1. The V gene's germline CDR1 is GTSNPN and CDR2 SVGIG (reference sequence). With V trimmed by 0 bases and J by 10 bases, 6 bases remained unmatched. This CDR3 spans 13 amino acids. The CDR3 DNA follows: TGTGCCTGGAGTGTTAACCGACAGGGAGAGCAGTTCTTC. This encodes CAWSVNRQGEQFF.

As to this clonotype: The junction and the germline gene differ at one end; a read error may be behind it. V is TRBV5-1 and J is TRBJ2-7; D may correspond to TRBD1 or TRBD2 (5 bases each). CDR3 size: 12 residues. The germline V gene encodes CDR1 SGHRS and CDR2 YFSETQ. The CDR3 bases are TGCACCAGCGGTGATCAGGGTTACGAGCAGTACTTC. Encoded protein: CTSGDQGYEQYF. Filled out from reference TRBV5-1 and TRBJ2-7, the complete variable domain reads KAGVTQTPRYLIKTRGQQVTLSCSPISGHRSVSWYQQTPGQGLQFLFEYFSETQRNKGNFPGRFSGRQFSNSRSEMNVSTLELGDSALYLCTSGDQGYEQYFGPGTRLTVT.